Given below is one T cell receptor beta chain in context. 13 Jbeta primers and 60 Vbeta primers were used for the PCR. TCRdb keeps only in-frame clones here, not all; method: immunoSEQ multiplex PCR. The sample consists of about 120,000 clones, about 80% of them appearing once. This sample was taken from a study of cytomegalovirus exposure and HLA in healthy donors. Germline V gives CDR1 MNHNS, CDR2 SASEGT. V lost 6 bases, J lost 8 bases, and 11 bases stayed unmatched. The CDR3 runs to 15 residues. The V call is TRBV6-1, the J call TRBJ1-4; 8 nucleotides align to TRBD1. The sequence came from a woman aged 60 to 75 in good health and CMV-seropositive. The sample taken for sequencing was PBMCs. The DNA for the CDR3 is TGTGCCAGCAGGGCCACAGGGGGTCTTGGAGAAAAACTGTTTTTT. It yields the protein CASRATGGLGEKLFF.